The rows below give T cell receptor beta chains drawn from one sample of a study of shared clonotypes between healthy human individuals. Assay: immunoSEQ multiplex PCR; the TCRdb copy retains only in-frame clones and omits some. Counted here are millions of clones, roughly 93% occurring once; the ten biggest clones make up under 0.45%. The sample comprised naive CD4+ T cells from PBMCs. The receptors derive from a man between 18 and 35 years old in good health. Some clones in this sample may be carry-over from other donors' samples. Both conserved end residues are part of each CDR3. The D gene is left open where the match is weak. Clone size is stated in some rows and not others, as once, few, many or a class when expanded.

>TRBV7-2|TRBJ2-1|NA|TRBD2
TGTGCCAGCAGCCCCTTCACTAGCGGGAAGCAGTTCTTC
CASSPFTSGKQFF
>TRBV7-2|TRBJ2-2|once|TRBD1
TGTGCCAGCAGCTTACAGACAGGGGGATTCACCGGGGAGCTGTTTTTT
CASSLQTGGFTGELFF
>TRBV6-5|TRBJ2-7|once|NA
TGTGCCAGCAGTTTAAGGGGCTACGAGCAGTACTTC
CASSLRGYEQYF
>TRBV5-1|TRBJ1-2|NA|NA
TGCGCCAGCAGCTTGGAGGCAGGGATTGGTGGCTACACCTTC
CASSLEAGIGGYTF
>TRBV27|TRBJ1-1|NA|NA
TGTGCCAGCAGTTCGGGGGGGGTGTGGATCACTGAAGCTTTCTTT
CASSSGGVWITEAFF
>TRBV6-5|TRBJ1-6|NA|NA
TGTGCCAGCCGCCCTAAACTGGGGGTACCCCTCCACTTT
CASRPKLGVPLHF
>TRBV9|TRBJ1-2|once|NA
TGTGCCAGCAGCGCCCACATAGATGGCTACACCTTC
CASSAHIDGYTF
>TRBV4-1|TRBJ2-1|NA|NA
TGCGCCAGCAGCCAAGATGAAGCGCGGGACAGACAGTTCTTC
CASSQDEARDRQFF
>TRBV30|TRBJ1-4|NA|NA
TGTGCCTGGAATACGGGATTCAAAGCGACTAATGAAAAACTGTTTTTT
CAWNTGFKATNEKLFF
>TRBV2|TRBJ2-1|NA|TRBD2
TGTGCCAGTGGACTAGCGGCCGATAATGAGCAGTTCTTC
CASGLAADNEQFF
>TRBV19|TRBJ1-3|NA|NA
TGTGCCAGTGACGCGCGACACTCTGGAAACACCATATATTTT
CASDARHSGNTIYF
>TRBV6-5|TRBJ2-7|NA|NA
TGTGCCAGCAGCCGGAGGGACAGCTACGAGCAGTACTTC
CASSRRDSYEQYF
>TRBV5-1|TRBJ2-7|once|TRBD1
TGCGCCAGCAGCTTATCAACCGGGACAGGACCCTACGAGCAGTACTTC
CASSLSTGTGPYEQYF
>TRBV7-9|TRBJ2-2|NA|TRBD2
TGTGCCAGCAGCCCCCGCGCTTTTAGCGGGAGCAGTGTAGGCGGGGAGCTGTTTTTT
CASSPRAFSGSSVGGELFF
>TRBV11-2|TRBJ2-7|NA|TRBD1
TGTGCCAGCAGCTTAGGTGGGACAGGGAGTTACGAGCAGTACTTC
CASSLGGTGSYEQYF
>TRBV7-3|TRBJ1-2|few|NA
TGTGCCAGCAGCCAGGGGACGGGAGACTATGGCTACACCTTC
CASSQGTGDYGYTF
>TRBV7-2|TRBJ1-3|NA|NA
TGTGCCAGCAGTACCCCCGTTCGGGGGGCCCCCTCTGGAAACACCATATATTTT
CASSTPVRGAPSGNTIYF
>TRBV6-5|TRBJ1-5|NA|NA
TGTGCCAGCAGACAAACTCGGGGTAATCAGCCCCAGCATTTT
CASRQTRGNQPQHF
>TRBV5-1|TRBJ1-1|NA|TRBD1
TGCGCCAGCAGCTTGGCAGGGGGGGACACTGAAGCTTTCTTT
CASSLAGGDTEAFF
>TRBV7-8|TRBJ1-5|NA|NA
TGTGCCAGCAGCTTAGCGTTGGGGGGCAATCAGCCCCAGCATTTT
CASSLALGGNQPQHF
>TRBV19|TRBJ1-5|NA|NA
TGTGCCAGTAGTATAGATGCAAGGGATCAGCCCCAGCATTTT
CASSIDARDQPQHF
>TRBV12-5|TRBJ2-1|NA|TRBD2
TGTGCTAGTGGTTTGACCGCTAGCGGGAGTACTGAGCAGTTCTTC
CASGLTASGSTEQFF
>TRBV28|TRBJ2-5|NA|NA
TGTGCCAGCAGTTATCGAGAGACCCAGTACTTC
CASSYRETQYF
>TRBV2|TRBJ2-7|NA|TRBD2
TGTGCCAGCACGGAAACTAGCGGATACTACGAGCAGTACTTC
CASTETSGYYEQYF
>TRBV5-4|TRBJ1-2|NA|NA
TGTGCCAGCAGCTTTCCGCAGATTTTTGCTAACTATGGCTACACCTTC
CASSFPQIFANYGYTF
>TRBV15|TRBJ2-2|NA|TRBD2
TGTGCCACCAGCAGAGTCCGTAAGGGACTAGCGGGAGGGCCGGACACCGGGGAGCTGTTTTTT
CATSRVRKGLAGGPDTGELFF
>TRBV30|TRBJ1-2|once|TRBD1
TGTGCCGGCGCGGGACAGCTCCCTTATGGCTACACCTTC
CAGAGQLPYGYTF
>TRBV7-6|TRBJ1-2|NA|TRBD1
TGTGCCAGCAGCCCCGGAGGGGACAGGGGCTATGGCTACACCTTC
CASSPGGDRGYGYTF
>TRBV11-1|TRBJ1-3|NA|NA
TGTGCCAGCAGCTTAACTACGGGACTTAACTCTGGAAACACCATATATTTT
CASSLTTGLNSGNTIYF
>TRBV7-3|TRBJ1-1|NA|TRBD1
TGTGCCAGCAGCGCATCAGGGGGGAACACTGAAGCTTTCTTT
CASSASGGNTEAFF
>TRBV5-1|TRBJ2-7|NA|NA
TGCGCCAGCAGCGTACCAGAGACCTCCTACGAGCAGTACTTC
CASSVPETSYEQYF
>TRBV9|TRBJ2-7|NA|NA
TGTGCCAGCAGCGTAGGGCAGGGGAGTAACGAGCAGTACTTC
CASSVGQGSNEQYF
>TRBV4-1|TRBJ2-7|NA|TRBD2
TGCGCCAGCAGCCAAGTAATAGCGGGAGTGAGAGAGCAGTACTTC
CASSQVIAGVREQYF
>TRBV6-1|TRBJ2-7|NA|NA
TGTGCCAGCAGTTTTTCCGGGACGGCTCGGGCCGAGCAGTACTTC
CASSFSGTARAEQYF
>TRBV7-9|TRBJ1-2|NA|NA
TGTGCCAGCAGCTTTATGGGGGGCGTAGGTGGCTACACCTTC
CASSFMGGVGGYTF
>TRBV6-5|TRBJ2-7|NA|TRBD2
TGTGCCACCTCAGGACTAGCGGGATTCTACGAGCAGTACTTC
CATSGLAGFYEQYF
>TRBV9|TRBJ2-1|NA|NA
TGTGCCAGCAGCGTAGACATAGACCTAAGATACAATGAGCAGTTCTTC
CASSVDIDLRYNEQFF
>TRBV6-5|TRBJ1-1|NA|NA
TGTGCCAGCATTCCTGGCGGGGGCCTTGAAGCTTTCTTT
CASIPGGGLEAFF
>TRBV5-4|TRBJ2-5|NA|TRBD2
TGTGCCAGCAGCTTAACTAGCGGGCAGCAAGAGACCCAGTACTTC
CASSLTSGQQETQYF
>TRBV7-9|TRBJ2-7|NA|NA
TGTGCCAGCAGCTCCCAGGGTGCTCACAACTACGAGCAGTACTTC
CASSSQGAHNYEQYF
>TRBV29-1|TRBJ2-5|NA|NA
TGCAGCGTTGAACTCGAGTATATGGGGACCCAGTACTTC
CSVELEYMGTQYF
>TRBV6-6|TRBJ1-1|NA|NA
TGTGCCAGCAGTTACGGGTCCGGTGAAGCTTTCTTT
CASSYGSGEAFF
>TRBV5-1|TRBJ2-3|NA|TRBD2
TGCGCCAGCAGCTTGGCCCCCGGGGGGTCAGATACGCAGTATTTT
CASSLAPGGSDTQYF
>TRBV11-2|TRBJ1-2|NA|NA
TGTGCCAGCAGGGCGGGAGATGGCTACACCTTC
CASRAGDGYTF
>TRBV7-8|TRBJ2-7|NA|NA
TGTGCCAGCAGCTTAGCCGGGCTAACCTACGAGCAGTACTTC
CASSLAGLTYEQYF
>TRBV27|TRBJ1-1|NA|NA
TGTGCCAGCAGTACCCCAGGGTATGGCACTGAAGCTTTCTTT
CASSTPGYGTEAFF
>TRBV6-1|TRBJ2-1|NA|NA
TGTGCCAGCAGTGGCGGAGGCAATGAGCAGTTCTTC
CASSGGGNEQFF